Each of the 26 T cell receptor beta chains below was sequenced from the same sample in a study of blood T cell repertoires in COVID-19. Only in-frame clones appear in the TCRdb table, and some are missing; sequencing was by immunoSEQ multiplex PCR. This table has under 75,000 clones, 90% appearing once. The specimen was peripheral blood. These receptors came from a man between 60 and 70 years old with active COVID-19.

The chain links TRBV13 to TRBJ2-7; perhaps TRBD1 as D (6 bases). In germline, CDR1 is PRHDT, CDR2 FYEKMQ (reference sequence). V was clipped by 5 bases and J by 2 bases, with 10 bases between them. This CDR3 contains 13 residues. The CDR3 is CASSVRGPYEQYF. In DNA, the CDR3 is TGTGCCAGCAGCGTCAGGGGTCCCTACGAGCAGTACTTC.

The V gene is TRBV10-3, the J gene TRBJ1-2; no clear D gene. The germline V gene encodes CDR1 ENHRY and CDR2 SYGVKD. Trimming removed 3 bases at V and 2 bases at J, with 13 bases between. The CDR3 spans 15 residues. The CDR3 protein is CAISETDTANYGYTF. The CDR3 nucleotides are TGTGCCATCAGTGAAACTGACACTGCAAACTATGGCTACACCTTC.

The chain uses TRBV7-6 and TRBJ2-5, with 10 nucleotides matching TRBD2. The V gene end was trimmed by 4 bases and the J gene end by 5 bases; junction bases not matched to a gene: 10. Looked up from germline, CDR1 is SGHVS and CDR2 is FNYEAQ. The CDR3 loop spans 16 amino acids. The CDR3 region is CASSSRTSGVGETQYF. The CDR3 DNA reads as TGTGCCAGCAGCTCAAGGACTAGCGGCGTGGGCGAGACCCAGTACTTC. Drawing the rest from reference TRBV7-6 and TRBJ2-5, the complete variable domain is GAGVSQSPRYKVTKRGQDVALRCDPISGHVSLYWYRQALGQGPEFLTYFNYEAQQDKSGLPNDRFSAERPEGSISTLTIQRTEQRDSAMYRCASSSRTSGVGETQYFGPGTRLLVL.

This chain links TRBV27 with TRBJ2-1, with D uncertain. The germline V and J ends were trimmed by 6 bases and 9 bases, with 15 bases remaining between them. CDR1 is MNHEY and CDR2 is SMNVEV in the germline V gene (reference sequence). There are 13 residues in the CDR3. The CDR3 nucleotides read TGTGCCAGCAGAACTAATTGGAAAGGTGAGCAGTTCTTC. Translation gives CASRTNWKGEQFF.

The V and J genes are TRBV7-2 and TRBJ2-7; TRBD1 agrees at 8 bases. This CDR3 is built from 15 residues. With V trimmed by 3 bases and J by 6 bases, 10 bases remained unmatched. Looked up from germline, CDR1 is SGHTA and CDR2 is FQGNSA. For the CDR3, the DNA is TGTGCCAGCAGCTTCAGGGGGCGCAAAAGGTCCGAGCAGTACTTC. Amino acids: CASSFRGRKRSEQYF.

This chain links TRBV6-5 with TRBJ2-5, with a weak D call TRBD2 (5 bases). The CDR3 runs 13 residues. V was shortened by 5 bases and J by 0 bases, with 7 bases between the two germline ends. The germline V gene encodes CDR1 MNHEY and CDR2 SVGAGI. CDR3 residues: CASSMEDQETQYF. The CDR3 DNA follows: TGTGCCAGCAGTATGGAGGACCAAGAGACCCAGTACTTC.

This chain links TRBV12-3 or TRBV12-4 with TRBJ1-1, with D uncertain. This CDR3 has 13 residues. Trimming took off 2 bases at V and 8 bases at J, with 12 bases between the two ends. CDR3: CASSLSGFPEAFF. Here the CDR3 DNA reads TGTGCCAGCAGTTTATCGGGATTCCCGGAAGCTTTCTTT.

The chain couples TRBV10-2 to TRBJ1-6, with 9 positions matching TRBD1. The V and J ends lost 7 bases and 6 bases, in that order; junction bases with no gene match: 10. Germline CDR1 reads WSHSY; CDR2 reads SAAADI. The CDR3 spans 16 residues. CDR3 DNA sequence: TGCGCCAGCACTCCCAGGGAACAGGGGGCTAATTCACCCCTCCACTTT. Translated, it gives CASTPREQGANSPLHF.

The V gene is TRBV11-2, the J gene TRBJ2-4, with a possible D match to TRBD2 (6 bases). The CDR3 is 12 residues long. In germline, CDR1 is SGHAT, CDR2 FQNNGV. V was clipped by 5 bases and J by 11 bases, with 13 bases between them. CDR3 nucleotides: TGTGCCAGCAGCCGAACACTAGCTCTTCAGTACTTC. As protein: CASSRTLALQYF.

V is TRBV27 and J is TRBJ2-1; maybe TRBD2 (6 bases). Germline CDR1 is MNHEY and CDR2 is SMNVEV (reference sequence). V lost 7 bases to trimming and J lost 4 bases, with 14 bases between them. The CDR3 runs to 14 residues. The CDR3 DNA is TGTGCCAGCACTTGGGCGGGGCCATACAATGAGCAGTTCTTC. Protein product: CASTWAGPYNEQFF.

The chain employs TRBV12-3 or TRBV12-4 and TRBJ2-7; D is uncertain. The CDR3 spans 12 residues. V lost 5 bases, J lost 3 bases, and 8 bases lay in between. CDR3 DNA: TGTGCCAGCAGTCCGCGTAACTACGAGCAGTACTTC. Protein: CASSPRNYEQYF.

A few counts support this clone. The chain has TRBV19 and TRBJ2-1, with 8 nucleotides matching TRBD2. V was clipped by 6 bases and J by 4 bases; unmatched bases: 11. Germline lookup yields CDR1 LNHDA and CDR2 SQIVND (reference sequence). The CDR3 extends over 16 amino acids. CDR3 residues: CASRKGLGGKYNEQFF. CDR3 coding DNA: TGTGCCAGTAGAAAGGGACTAGGTGGAAAGTACAATGAGCAGTTCTTC.

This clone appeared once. The CDR3 reads CASSIFGPGQSYEQYF. CDR3 in DNA: TGTGCCAGTAGTATTTTTGGACCGGGACAGTCATACGAGCAGTACTTC. V and J are TRBV19 and TRBJ2-7; TRBD1 aligns across 7 bases. The CDR3 extends over 16 amino acids. Germline values: CDR1 LNHDA, CDR2 SQIVND (reference sequence). V dropped 3 bases and J dropped 4; count of bases not matched to a gene: 12.

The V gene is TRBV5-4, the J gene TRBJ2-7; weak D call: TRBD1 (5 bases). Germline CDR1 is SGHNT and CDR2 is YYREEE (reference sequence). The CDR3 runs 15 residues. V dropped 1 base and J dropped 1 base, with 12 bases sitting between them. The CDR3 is CASSLSQGLSYEQYF. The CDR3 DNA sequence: TGTGCCAGCAGCTTGTCCCAGGGCCTTTCCTACGAGCAGTACTTC.

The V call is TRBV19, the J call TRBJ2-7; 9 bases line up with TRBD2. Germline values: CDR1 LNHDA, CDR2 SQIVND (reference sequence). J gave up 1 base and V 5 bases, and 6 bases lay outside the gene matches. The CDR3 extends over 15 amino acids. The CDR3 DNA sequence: TGTGCCAGTAGTCGGCTAGCGGGAAGTTCCTACGAGCAGTACTTC. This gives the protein CASSRLAGSSYEQYF.

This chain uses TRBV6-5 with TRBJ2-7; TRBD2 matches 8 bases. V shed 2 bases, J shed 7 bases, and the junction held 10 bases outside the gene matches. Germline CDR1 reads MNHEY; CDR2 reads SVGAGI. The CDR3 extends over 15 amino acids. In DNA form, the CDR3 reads TGTGCCAGCAGTTACGCCCGGGAGGGCCTGGGGGAGCAGTACTTC. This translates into CASSYAREGLGEQYF.

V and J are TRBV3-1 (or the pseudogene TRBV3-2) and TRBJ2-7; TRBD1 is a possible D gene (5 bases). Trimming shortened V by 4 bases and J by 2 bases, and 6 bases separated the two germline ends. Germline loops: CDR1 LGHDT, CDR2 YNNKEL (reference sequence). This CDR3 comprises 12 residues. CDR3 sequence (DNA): TGTGCCAGCAGCCGGGGCACCTACGAGCAGTACTTC. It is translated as CASSRGTYEQYF.

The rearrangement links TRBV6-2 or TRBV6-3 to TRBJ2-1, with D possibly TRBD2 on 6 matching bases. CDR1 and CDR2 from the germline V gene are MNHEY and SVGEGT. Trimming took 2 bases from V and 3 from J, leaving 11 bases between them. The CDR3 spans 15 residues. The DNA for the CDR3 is TGTGCCAGCAGTTACCTAGCGAAGGTCTACAATGAGCAGTTCTTC. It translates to CASSYLAKVYNEQFF.

CDR3 sequence (DNA): TGTGCCAGCAGTGAAAGGGGCACCGGGGAGCTGTTTTTT. The encoded protein is CASSERGTGELFF. This chain joins TRBV7-9 and TRBJ2-2; possible D gene TRBD1, 5 bases. With 6 bases removed from V and 4 bases from J, the gap between germline ends came to 9 bases. In germline, CDR1 is SEHNR, CDR2 FQNEAQ (reference sequence). The CDR3 spans 13 residues.

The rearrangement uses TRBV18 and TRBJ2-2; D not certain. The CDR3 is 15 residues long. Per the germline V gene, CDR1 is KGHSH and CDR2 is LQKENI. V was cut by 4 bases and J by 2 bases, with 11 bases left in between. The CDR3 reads CASSRSVANTGELFF. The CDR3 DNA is TGTGCCAGCTCACGGTCAGTTGCAAACACCGGGGAGCTGTTTTTT.

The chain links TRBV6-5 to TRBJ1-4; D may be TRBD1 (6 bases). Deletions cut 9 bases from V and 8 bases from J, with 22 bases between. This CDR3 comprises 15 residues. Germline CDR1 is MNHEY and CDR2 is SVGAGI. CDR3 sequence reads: CARVPQVSRGEKLFF. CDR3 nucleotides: TGTGCCAGAGTACCACAGGTCTCAAGGGGGGAAAAACTGTTTTTT.

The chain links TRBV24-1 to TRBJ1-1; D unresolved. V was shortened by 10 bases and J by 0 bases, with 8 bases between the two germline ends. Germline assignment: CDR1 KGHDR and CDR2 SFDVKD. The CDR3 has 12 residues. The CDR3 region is CATRNMNTEAFF. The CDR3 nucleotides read TGTGCCACGAGAAATATGAACACTGAAGCTTTCTTT.

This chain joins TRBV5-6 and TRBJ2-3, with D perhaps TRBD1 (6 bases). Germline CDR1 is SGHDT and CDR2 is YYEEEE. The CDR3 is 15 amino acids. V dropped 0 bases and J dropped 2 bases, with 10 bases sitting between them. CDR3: CASSLDRDLTDTQYF. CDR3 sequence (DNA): TGTGCCAGCAGCTTGGACAGGGACCTCACAGATACGCAGTATTTT.

The CDR3 spells CATSDRGVETQYF. The DNA for the CDR3 is TGTGCCACCAGCGACAGGGGCGTGGAGACCCAGTACTTC. This chain connects TRBV15 to TRBJ2-5, with 8 nucleotides matching TRBD1. The CDR3 runs 13 residues. Trimming removed 5 bases from V and 5 bases from J; junction bases left unmatched: 4. The germline V gene encodes CDR1 LNHNV and CDR2 YYDKDF (reference sequence).

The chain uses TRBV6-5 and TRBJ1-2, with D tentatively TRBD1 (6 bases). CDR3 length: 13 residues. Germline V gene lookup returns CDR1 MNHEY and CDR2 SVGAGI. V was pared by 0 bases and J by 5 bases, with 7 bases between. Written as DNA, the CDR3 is TGTGCCAGCAGTTACTCGACAGGATATGGCTACACCTTC. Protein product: CASSYSTGYGYTF.

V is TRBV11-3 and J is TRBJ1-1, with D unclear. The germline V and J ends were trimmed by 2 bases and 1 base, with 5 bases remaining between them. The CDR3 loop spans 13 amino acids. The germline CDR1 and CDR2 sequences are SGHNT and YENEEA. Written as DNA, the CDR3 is TGTGCCAGCAGCTTAAACTGGAACACTGAAGCTTTCTTT. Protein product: CASSLNWNTEAFF.